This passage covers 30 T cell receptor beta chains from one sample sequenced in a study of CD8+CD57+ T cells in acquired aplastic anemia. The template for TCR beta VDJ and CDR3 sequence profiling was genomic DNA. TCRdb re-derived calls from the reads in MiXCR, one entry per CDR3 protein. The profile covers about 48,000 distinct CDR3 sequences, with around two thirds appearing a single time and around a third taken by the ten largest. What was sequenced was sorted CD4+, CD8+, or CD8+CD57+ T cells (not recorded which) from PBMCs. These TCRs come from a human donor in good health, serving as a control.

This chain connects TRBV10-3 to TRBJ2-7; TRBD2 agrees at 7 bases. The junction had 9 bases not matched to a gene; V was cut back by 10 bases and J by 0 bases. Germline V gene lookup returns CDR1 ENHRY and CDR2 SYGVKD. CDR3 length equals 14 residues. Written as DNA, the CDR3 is TGTGCCACCAAGGGAGGGGCCTCCTCCTACGAGCAGTACTTC. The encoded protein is CATKGGASSYEQYF.

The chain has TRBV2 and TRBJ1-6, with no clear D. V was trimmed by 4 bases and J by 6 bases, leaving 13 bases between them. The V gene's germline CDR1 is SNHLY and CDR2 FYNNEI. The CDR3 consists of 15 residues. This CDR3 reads CASSGSAGANSPLHF. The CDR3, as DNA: TGTGCCAGCAGTGGGTCGGCCGGAGCTAATTCACCCCTCCACTTT.

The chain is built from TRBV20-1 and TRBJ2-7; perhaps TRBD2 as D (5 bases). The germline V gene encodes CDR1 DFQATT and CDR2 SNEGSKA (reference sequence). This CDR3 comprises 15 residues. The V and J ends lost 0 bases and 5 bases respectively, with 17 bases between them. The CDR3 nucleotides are TGCAGTGCTAGAGATCGGTCGGGAAACCTCGACGAGCAGTACTTC. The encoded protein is CSARDRSGNLDEQYF.

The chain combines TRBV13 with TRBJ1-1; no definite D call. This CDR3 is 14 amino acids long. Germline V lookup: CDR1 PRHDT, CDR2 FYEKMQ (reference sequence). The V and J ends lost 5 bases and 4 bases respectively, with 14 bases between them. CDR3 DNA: TGTGCCAGCAGCGTAGATGGGATCGGCACTGAAGCTTTCTTT. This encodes CASSVDGIGTEAFF.

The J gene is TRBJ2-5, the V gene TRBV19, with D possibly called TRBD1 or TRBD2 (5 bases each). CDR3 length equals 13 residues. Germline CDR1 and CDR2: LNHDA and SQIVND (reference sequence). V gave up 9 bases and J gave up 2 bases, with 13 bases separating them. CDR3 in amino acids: CASRDWGQETQYF. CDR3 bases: TGTGCCAGCCGAGATTGGGGGCAAGAGACCCAGTACTTC.

CDR3 in DNA: TGTGCCAGCAGCCCCATGGGGGGTTTAAGCAATCAGCCCCAGCATTTT. This sequence encodes CASSPMGGLSNQPQHF. The chain couples TRBV12-3 or TRBV12-4 to TRBJ1-5, with TRBD1 as a possible D gene (5 bases). The CDR3 has 16 amino acids. With 6 bases removed from V and 1 base from J, the gap between germline ends came to 16 bases.

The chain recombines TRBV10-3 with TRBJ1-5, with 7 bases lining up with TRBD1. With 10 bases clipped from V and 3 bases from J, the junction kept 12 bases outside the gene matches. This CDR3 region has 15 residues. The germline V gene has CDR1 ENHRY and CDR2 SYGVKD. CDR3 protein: CATTPETGYNQPQHF. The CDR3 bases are TGTGCCACCACGCCAGAGACAGGGTACAATCAGCCCCAGCATTTT.

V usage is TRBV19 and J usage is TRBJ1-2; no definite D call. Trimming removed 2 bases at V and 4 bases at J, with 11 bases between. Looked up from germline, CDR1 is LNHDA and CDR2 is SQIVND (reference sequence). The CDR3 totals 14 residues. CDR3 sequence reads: CASSIPGGPYGYTF. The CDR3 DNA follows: TGTGCCAGTAGTATACCCGGCGGCCCCTATGGCTACACCTTC.

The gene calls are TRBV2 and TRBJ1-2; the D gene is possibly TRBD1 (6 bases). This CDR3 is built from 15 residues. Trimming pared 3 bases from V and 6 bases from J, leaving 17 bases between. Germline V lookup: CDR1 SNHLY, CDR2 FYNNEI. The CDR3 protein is CASSDRGSPIDGYTF. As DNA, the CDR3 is TGTGCCAGCAGTGACAGGGGAAGCCCTATTGATGGCTACACCTTC. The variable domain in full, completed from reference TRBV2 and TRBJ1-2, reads EPEVTQTPSHQVTQMGQEVILRCVPISNHLYFYWYRQILGQKVEFLVSFYNNEISEKSEIFDDQFSVERPDGSNFTLKIRSTKLEDSAMYFCASSDRGSPIDGYTFGSGTRLTVV.

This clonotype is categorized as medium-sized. Here the CDR3 DNA reads TGTGCCAGTAGTATAGACTCGAAGGTCTACGAGCAGTACTTC. Protein sequence: CASSIDSKVYEQYF. J is TRBJ2-7 and V is TRBV19; D not resolved. This CDR3 comprises 14 residues. The ends were cut back, 0 bases at V and 3 bases at J, with 9 bases in the middle. Germline V gene lookup returns CDR1 LNHDA and CDR2 SQIVND (reference sequence).

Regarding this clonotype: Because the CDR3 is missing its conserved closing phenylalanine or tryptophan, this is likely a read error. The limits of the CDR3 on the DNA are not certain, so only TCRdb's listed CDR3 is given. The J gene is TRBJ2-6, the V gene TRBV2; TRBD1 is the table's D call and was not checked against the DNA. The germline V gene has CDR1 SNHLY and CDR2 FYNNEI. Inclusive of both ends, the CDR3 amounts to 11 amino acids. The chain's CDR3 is CASSSPGTVSS.

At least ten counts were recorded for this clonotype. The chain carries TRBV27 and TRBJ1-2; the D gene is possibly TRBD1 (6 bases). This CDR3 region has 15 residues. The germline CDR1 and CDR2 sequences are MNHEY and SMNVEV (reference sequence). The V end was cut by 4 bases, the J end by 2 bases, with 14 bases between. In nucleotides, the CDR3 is TGTGCCAGCAGTTCGCGGACAGCCGAGAACTATGGCTACACCTTC. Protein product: CASSSRTAENYGYTF.

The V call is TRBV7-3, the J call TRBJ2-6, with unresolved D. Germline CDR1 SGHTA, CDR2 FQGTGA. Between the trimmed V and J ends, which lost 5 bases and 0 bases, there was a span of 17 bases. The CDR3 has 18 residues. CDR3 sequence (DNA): TGTGCCAGCAGCCCTGGTTCGGGCTTTTACTCTGGGGCCAACGTCCTGACTTTC. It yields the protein CASSPGSGFYSGANVLTF.

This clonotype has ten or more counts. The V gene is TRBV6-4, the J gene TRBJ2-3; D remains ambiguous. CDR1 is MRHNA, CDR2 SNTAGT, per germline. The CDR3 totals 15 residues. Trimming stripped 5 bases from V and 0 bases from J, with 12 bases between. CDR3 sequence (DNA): TGTGCCAGCAGTCTCGGAGTGTCTAGCACAGATACGCAGTATTTT. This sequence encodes CASSLGVSSTDTQYF.

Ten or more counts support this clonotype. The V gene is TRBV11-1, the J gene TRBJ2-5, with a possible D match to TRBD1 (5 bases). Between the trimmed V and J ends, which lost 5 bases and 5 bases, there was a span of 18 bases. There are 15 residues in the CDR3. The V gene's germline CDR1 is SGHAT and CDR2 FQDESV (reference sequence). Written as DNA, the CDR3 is TGTGCCAGCAGCCCAACTCAGGGTCCAGGGGAGACCCAGTACTTC. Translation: CASSPTQGPGETQYF.

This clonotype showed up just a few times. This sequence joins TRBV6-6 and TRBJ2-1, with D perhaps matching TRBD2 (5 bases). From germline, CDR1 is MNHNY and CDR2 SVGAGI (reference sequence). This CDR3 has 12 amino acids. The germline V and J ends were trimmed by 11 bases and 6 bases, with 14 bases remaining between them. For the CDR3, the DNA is TGTGCCGGAGCCCGAGGGATCAATGAGCAGTTCTTC. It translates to CAGARGINEQFF.

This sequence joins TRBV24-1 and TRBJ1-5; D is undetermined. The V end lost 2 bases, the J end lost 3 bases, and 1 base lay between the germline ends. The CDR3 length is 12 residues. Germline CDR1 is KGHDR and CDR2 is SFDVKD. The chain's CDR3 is CATSDSNQPQHF. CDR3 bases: TGTGCCACCAGTGATTCCAATCAGCCCCAGCATTTT.

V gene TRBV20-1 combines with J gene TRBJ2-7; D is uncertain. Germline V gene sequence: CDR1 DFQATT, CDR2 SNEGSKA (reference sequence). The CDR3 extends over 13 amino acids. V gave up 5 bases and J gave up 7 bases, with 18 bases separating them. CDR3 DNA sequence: TGCAGTGCTTACGGGCCTCTTATCCAAGAGCAGTACTTC. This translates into CSAYGPLIQEQYF.

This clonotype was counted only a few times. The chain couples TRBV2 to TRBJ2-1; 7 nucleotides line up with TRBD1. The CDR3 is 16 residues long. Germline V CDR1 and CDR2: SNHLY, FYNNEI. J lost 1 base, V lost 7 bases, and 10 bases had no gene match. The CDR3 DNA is TGTGCCAGCATCCTCGGGACAGACCTATCCTACAATGAGCAGTTCTTC. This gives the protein CASILGTDLSYNEQFF.

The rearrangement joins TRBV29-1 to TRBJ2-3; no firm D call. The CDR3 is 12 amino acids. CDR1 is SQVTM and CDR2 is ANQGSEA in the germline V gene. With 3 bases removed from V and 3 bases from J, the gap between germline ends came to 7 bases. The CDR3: CSVDTLTDTQYF. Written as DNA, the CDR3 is TGCAGCGTTGATACTCTGACAGATACGCAGTATTTT.

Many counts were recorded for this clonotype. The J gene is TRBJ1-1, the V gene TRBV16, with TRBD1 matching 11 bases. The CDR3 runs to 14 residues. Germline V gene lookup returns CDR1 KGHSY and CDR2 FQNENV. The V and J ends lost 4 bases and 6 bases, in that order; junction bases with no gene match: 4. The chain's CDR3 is CASSRGQGAPEAFF. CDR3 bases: TGTGCCAGCAGCCGAGGACAGGGGGCACCTGAAGCTTTCTTT.

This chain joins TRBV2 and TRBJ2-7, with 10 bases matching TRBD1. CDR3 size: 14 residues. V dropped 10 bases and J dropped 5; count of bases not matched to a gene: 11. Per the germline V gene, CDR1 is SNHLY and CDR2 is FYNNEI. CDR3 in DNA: TGTGCCATAGAATTCCGGGACAGGGGTAACGAGCAGTACTTC. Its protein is CAIEFRDRGNEQYF.

In DNA, the CDR3 is TGCGCCAGCAGCTTGGTGACAGTAGGTGGCTACACCTTC. It translates to CASSLVTVGGYTF. This chain connects TRBV5-1 to TRBJ1-2, with a possible D match to TRBD1 (5 bases). This CDR3 spans 13 amino acids. CDR1 is SGHRS, CDR2 YFSETQ, per germline. The V end was cut by 0 bases, the J end by 7 bases, with 10 bases between.

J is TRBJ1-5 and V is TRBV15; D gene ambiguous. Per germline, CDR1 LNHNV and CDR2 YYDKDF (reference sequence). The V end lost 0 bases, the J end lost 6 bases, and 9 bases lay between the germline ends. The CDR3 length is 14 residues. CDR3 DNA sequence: TGTGCCACCAGCAGAGATCTCATTCCTCAGCCCCAGCATTTT. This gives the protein CATSRDLIPQPQHF.

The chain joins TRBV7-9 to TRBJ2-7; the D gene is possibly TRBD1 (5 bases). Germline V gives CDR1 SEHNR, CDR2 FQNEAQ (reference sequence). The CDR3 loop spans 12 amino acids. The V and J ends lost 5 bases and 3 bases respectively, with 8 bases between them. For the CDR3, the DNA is TGTGCCAGCAGCGCAGGGAACTACGAGCAGTACTTC. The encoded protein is CASSAGNYEQYF.

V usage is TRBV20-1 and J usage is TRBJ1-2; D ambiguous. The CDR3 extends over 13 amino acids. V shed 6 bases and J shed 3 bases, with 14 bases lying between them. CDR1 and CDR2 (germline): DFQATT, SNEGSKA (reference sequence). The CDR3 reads CSAPPAGHYGYTF. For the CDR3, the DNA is TGCAGTGCCCCTCCGGCAGGTCACTATGGCTACACCTTC.

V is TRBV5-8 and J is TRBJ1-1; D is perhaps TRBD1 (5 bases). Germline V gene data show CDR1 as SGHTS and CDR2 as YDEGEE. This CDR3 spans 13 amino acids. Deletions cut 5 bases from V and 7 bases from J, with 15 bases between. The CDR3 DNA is TGTGCCAGCAGAAATGACCGGGACGGTGAAGCTTTCTTT. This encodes CASRNDRDGEAFF. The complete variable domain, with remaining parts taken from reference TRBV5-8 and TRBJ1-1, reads EAGVTQSPTHLIKTRGQQATLRCSPISGHTSVYWYQQALGLGLQFLLWYDEGEERNRGNFPPRFSGRQFPNYSSELNVNALELEDSALYLCASRNDRDGEAFFGQGTRLTVV.

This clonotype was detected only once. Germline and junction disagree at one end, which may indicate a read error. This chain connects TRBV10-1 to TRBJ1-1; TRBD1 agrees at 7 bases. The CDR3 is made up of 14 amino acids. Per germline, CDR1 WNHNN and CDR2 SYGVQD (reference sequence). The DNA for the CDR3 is TGCGCCAGCAGTGAGTCGAGCGGGACAGCCTCTCCCTTTTTT. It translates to CASSESSGTASPFF.

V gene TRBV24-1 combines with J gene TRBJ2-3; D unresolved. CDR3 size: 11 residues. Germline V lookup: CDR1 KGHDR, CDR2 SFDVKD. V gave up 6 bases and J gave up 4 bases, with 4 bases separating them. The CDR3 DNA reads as TGTGCCACCAGTATGGCAGATACGCAGTATTTT. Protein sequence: CATSMADTQYF.

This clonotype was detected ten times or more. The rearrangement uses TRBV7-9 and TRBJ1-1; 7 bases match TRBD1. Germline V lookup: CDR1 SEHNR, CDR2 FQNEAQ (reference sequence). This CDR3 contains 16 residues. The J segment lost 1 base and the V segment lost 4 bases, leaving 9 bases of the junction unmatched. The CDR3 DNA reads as TGTGCCAGCAGCTCGCCGGGACAGTCTCCGAACACTGAAGCTTTCTTT. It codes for CASSSPGQSPNTEAFF.